This is a list of T cell receptor beta chains from one sample in a study of blood T cell repertoires in COVID-19. Clones were sequenced by immunoSEQ multiplex PCR, and TCRdb holds only the in-frame ones, with some missing. Here the sample spans more than 140,000 clones, 70% to 85% being singletons. The sequencing input was peripheral blood. These receptors were collected from a woman aged 45-65 years in a cohort sampled during active or convalescent COVID-19. Both conserved end residues are trimmed from each CDR3. A row's size may be missing; if present it is once, few, many or a size class.

j_call: TRBJ1-1; clone_size: once; v_call: TRBV11-2; cdr3_aa: ASSLGAEAF
j_call: TRBJ2-1; clone_size: -; v_call: TRBV11-2; cdr3_aa: ASSALAGGRRSYNEQF
j_call: TRBJ2-7; clone_size: -; v_call: TRBV14; cdr3_aa: ASSQVDRLVSEQY
j_call: TRBJ1-1; clone_size: -; v_call: TRBV18; cdr3_aa: ASSQDRTGTGVAF
j_call: TRBJ1-2; clone_size: -; v_call: TRBV12-3/TRBV12-4; cdr3_aa: ASSSVNPA
j_call: TRBJ1-1; clone_size: -; v_call: TRBV4-2; cdr3_aa: ASSQVLNTEAF
j_call: TRBJ1-5; clone_size: once; v_call: TRBV2; cdr3_aa: ASRNPPGDQPQH
j_call: TRBJ1-3; clone_size: few; v_call: TRBV7-2; cdr3_aa: ASSHTGGRNTIY
j_call: TRBJ1-4; clone_size: -; v_call: TRBV5-1; cdr3_aa: ASSLGQGAGEKLF
j_call: TRBJ2-3; clone_size: -; v_call: TRBV7-6; cdr3_aa: ASSLPRGGTDTQY
j_call: TRBJ1-2; clone_size: -; v_call: TRBV6-6; cdr3_aa: ASSYSRTAGSYGYT
j_call: TRBJ2-1; clone_size: -; v_call: TRBV29-1; cdr3_aa: SVEGLRTVNNEQF
j_call: TRBJ2-2; clone_size: -; v_call: TRBV10-3; cdr3_aa: AISEPLAGGHAGELF
j_call: TRBJ1-2; clone_size: -; v_call: TRBV5-1; cdr3_aa: ASRPDREHGYT
j_call: TRBJ1-6; clone_size: -; v_call: TRBV7-2; cdr3_aa: ASSIKTGGFDSPLH
j_call: TRBJ1-2; clone_size: -; v_call: TRBV7-2; cdr3_aa: ASSLAWGANYGYT
j_call: TRBJ2-5; clone_size: -; v_call: TRBV7-3; cdr3_aa: ASSTGTSGGIETQY
j_call: TRBJ2-3; clone_size: -; v_call: TRBV3-1/TRBV3-2; cdr3_aa: ASSQVLTGTQY
j_call: TRBJ1-1; clone_size: -; v_call: TRBV4-1; cdr3_aa: ASSHKIGANMNTEAF
j_call: TRBJ1-5; clone_size: -; v_call: TRBV6-6; cdr3_aa: ASSTQGEGNQPQH
j_call: TRBJ2-7; clone_size: -; v_call: TRBV5-6; cdr3_aa: ASSLGRVVYEQY
j_call: TRBJ2-7; clone_size: -; v_call: TRBV11-2; cdr3_aa: ASSHTTGGYEQY
j_call: TRBJ1-4; clone_size: once; v_call: TRBV6-5; cdr3_aa: ASTSGQTVNEKLF
j_call: TRBJ1-1; clone_size: -; v_call: TRBV6-5; cdr3_aa: ASSYEARGTEAF
j_call: TRBJ1-1; clone_size: -; v_call: TRBV6-5; cdr3_aa: ASRPRRFGEAF
j_call: TRBJ1-5; clone_size: -; v_call: TRBV6-5; cdr3_aa: ASRTGTGNQPQH